This T cell receptor beta chain was recovered during a study of T-cell memory formation after mild COVID-19 (TCRdb year 2021). With respect to the entire study: TCR sequence clusters from the two donors were largely donor specific. Longitudinal TCRalpha and TCRbeta repertoire sequencing tracked T-cell clones expanding and contracting after mild COVID-19 in a couple of donors. The cohort comprised two young, previously healthy adult volunteers, one female and one male.

Reads for this sample came from an Illumina NovaSeq 6000. TCRalpha and TCRbeta cDNA libraries were constructed by 5'RACE with constant-segment primers, with sample barcodes and unique molecular identifiers being introduced. Trizol reagent was used to extract RNA from every sample. Libraries were amplified in two PCR steps, with a second sample barcode and Illumina TruSeq adapters added in the second step. Sequencing of the libraries was done on an Illumina NovaSeq, producing 2 x 150 bp paired-end reads. In the original analysis: Reads were demultiplexed and collapsed into UMI-guided consensus sequences with migec v1.2.7. Using mixcr v2.1.11, UMI consensuses were aligned to TRA and TRB V and J templates and then assembled into clonotypes. Expanded or contracted clonotypes were those called significant by both edgeR and NoisET, with noise models trained on biological replicates. For edgeR calls, the cutoffs were a false discovery rate-adjusted p below 0.01 and a log2 fold-change threshold of 1. PCA with hierarchical clustering of max-normalized trajectories of the 1000 most abundant clonotypes was used as exploratory dynamics analysis. The CD4 or CD8 phenotype of responding clones was assigned using the separately sequenced CD4+ and CD8+ repertoires. Through fastp at Q25 and MiXCR, TCRdb rebuilt clones from the public reads, retaining in-frame beta chains. Rows with a matching CDR3 protein are joined into one entry that keeps the most common DNA and genes. TCRdb, not the original authors, processed these V and J calls. For this sample the table gives some 350,000 distinct CDR3 sequences, of which approximately 15% were detected only once. Around 22% of the sample comes from the top ten.

This clonotype has ten or more counts. This clone's antigen is unknown. It has no much larger one-base neighbor in the sample; base qualities were not kept. Ficoll-Paque density gradient centrifugation was the method used to isolate PBMCs. Overall study results and their limits: Contracting CD4+ clones appeared mostly in the CM and EM memory subsets, whereas CD8+ clones were enriched in EMRA. Only two mild cases were covered in the study, and larger cohorts including severe cases with pre-infection samples were considered necessary. Whether the second-wave clones peaking on day 37 were SARS-CoV-2 specific was not confirmed. Some responding clones were detected in pre-infection memory, suggesting pre-existing cross-reactive memory T cells joined the SARS-CoV-2 response. Clones contracting from day 15 to 85 had balanced CD4/CD8 phenotypes, while a second wave expanding from day 15 to 37 was biased towards CD4+.

Via the germline V gene, CDR1 is WSHSY and CDR2 SAAADI. Trimming accounts for 9 bases at V and 3 bases at J, while the number of junction bases matched to no gene is 15. CDR3 length: 17 amino acids, cysteine to phenylalanine. Only the CDR3 DNA stays, 51 bases, in frame from base 1. In this chain, TRBV10-2 is recombined with TRBJ1-5; 9 middle bases align to TRBD1. The clonotype comes from a man younger than 35 who had mild COVID-19 (a few samples of this study predate the infection). The sample titles of this study are shuffled in the database, so cell type and time point are left out; the donor was told from shared clones. Source material: PBMCs or a T cell subset sorted from them (not recorded which). The sequenced DNA: TGCGCCAGGCCCTCACCGGGGGACAGGGATCCCAATCAGCCCCAGCATTTT. Translated, it reads CARPSPGDRDPNQPQHF.